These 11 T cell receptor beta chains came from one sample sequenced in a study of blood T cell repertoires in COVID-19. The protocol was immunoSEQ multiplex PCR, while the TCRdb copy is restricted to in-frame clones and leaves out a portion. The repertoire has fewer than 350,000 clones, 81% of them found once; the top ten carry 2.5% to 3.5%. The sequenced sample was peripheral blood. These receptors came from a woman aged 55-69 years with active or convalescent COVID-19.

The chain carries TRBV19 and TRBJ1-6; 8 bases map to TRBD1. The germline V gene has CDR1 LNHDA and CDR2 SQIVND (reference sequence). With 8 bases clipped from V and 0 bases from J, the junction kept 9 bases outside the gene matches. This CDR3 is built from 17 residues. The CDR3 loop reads CASSSGTGVSYNSPLHF. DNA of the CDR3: TGTGCCAGTTCATCCGGGACAGGAGTCTCCTATAATTCACCCCTCCACTTT.

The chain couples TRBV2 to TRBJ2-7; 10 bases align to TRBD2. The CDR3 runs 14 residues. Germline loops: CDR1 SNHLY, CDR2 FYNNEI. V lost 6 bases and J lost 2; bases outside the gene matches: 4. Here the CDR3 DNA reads TGTGCCAGCAGGAGGAGCGGGGGGGCCTACGAGCAGTACTTC. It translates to CASRRSGGAYEQYF.

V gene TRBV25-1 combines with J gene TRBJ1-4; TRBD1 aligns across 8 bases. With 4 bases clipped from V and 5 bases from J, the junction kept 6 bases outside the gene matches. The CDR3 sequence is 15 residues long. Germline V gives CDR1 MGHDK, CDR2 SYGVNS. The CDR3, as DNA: TGTGCCAGCAGTGCCATTAGACAGGGGAATGAAAAACTGTTTTTT. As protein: CASSAIRQGNEKLFF. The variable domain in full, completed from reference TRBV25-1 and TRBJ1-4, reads EADIYQTPRYLVIGTGKKITLECSQTMGHDKMYWYQQDPGMELHLIHYSYGVNSTEKGDLSSESTVSRIRTEHFPLTLESARPSHTSQYLCASSAIRQGNEKLFFGSGTQLSVL.

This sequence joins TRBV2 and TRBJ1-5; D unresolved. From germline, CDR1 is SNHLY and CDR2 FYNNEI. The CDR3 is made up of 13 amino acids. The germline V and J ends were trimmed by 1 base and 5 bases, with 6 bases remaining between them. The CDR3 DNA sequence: TGTGCCAGCAGTGAAGGTACAGATCAGCCCCAGCATTTT. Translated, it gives CASSEGTDQPQHF.

The CDR3 nucleotides are TGCGCCAGCAGTCGCGCCTACAATGAGCAGTTCTTC. Protein product: CASSRAYNEQFF. This sequence joins TRBV5-1 and TRBJ2-1; D unresolved. The CDR3 covers 12 residues. Trimming removed 5 bases at V and 2 bases at J, with 5 bases between. Germline lookup yields CDR1 SGHRS and CDR2 YFSETQ. Complete variable domain (other parts from reference TRBV5-1 and TRBJ2-1): KAGVTQTPRYLIKTRGQQVTLSCSPISGHRSVSWYQQTPGQGLQFLFEYFSETQRNKGNFPGRFSGRQFSNSRSEMNVSTLELGDSALYLCASSRAYNEQFFGPGTRLTVL.

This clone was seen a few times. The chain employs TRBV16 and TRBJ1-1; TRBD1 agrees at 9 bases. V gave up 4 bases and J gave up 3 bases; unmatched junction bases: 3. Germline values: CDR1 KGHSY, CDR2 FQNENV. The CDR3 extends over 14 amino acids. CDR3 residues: CASSRRTGDTEAFF. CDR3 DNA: TGTGCCAGCAGCCGACGGACAGGGGACACTGAAGCTTTCTTT. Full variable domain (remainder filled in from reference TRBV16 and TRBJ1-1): GEEVAQTPKHLVRGEGQKAKLYCAPIKGHSYVFWYQQVLKNEFKFLISFQNENVFDETGMPKERFSAKCLPNSPCSLEIQATKLEDSAVYFCASSRRTGDTEAFFGQGTRLTVV.

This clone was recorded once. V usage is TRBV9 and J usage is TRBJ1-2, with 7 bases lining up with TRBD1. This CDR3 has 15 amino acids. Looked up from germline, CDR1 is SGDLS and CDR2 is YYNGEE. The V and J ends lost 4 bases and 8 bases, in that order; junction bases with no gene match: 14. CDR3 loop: CASSSGQVARLGYTF. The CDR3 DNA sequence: TGTGCCAGCAGCTCAGGACAGGTGGCGCGACTAGGCTACACCTTC.

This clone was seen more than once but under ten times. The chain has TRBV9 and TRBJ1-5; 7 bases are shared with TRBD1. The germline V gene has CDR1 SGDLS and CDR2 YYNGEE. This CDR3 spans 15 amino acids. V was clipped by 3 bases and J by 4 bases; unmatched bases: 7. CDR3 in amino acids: CASSAGTASNQPQHF. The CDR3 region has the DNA TGTGCCAGCAGCGCGGGGACAGCCTCTAATCAGCCCCAGCATTTT.

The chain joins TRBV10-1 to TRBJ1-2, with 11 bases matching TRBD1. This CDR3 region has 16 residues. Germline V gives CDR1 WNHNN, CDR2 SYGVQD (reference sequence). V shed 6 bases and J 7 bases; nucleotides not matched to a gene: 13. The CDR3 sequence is CASSLPDEGQGGGYTF. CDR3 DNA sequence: TGCGCCAGCAGCCTTCCGGACGAGGGACAGGGGGGTGGCTACACCTTC.

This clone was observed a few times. DNA of the CDR3: TGTGCCAGCAGTTACAGAGCGAGGGTGAACACTGAAGCTTTCTTT. The encoded protein is CASSYRARVNTEAFF. The V gene is TRBV6-2 or TRBV6-3, the J gene TRBJ1-1; D remains ambiguous. Per germline, CDR1 MNHEY and CDR2 SVGEGT. V was trimmed by 2 bases and J by 0 bases, leaving 10 bases between them. The CDR3 spans 15 residues.

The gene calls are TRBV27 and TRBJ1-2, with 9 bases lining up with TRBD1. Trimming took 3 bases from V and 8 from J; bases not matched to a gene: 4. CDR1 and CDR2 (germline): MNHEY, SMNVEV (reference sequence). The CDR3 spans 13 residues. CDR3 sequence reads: CASSLGQGLGYTF. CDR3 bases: TGTGCCAGCAGTTTGGGACAGGGACTCGGCTACACCTTC.